The rows below give T cell receptor beta chains drawn from one sample of a study of blood T cell repertoires in COVID-19. Only in-frame clones appear in the TCRdb table, and some are missing; sequencing was by immunoSEQ multiplex PCR. The sample shows 20,000 to 30,000 clones, over 75% of them seen only once. Source material: peripheral blood. Receptors originate from a woman in her 70s with COVID-19, enrolled during active disease. The CDR3 runs from the conserved cysteine through the conserved F or W. Clone size is not always given. Where it is, it says once, few, many or a class for expanded clones.

TRBV12-3/TRBV12-4,-,TRBJ1-5,CASTKEGGQPQHF
TRBV2,-,TRBJ2-7,CATTSGVSSYEQYF
TRBV19,-,TRBJ1-5,CASSTDISGWPQHF
TRBV18,-,TRBJ1-6,CASSTSGQVYNSPLHF
TRBV5-6,-,TRBJ2-1,CASSRGTRRTNEQFF
TRBV2,-,TRBJ1-1,CASRGPVPEAFF
TRBV5-1,-,TRBJ2-5,CASSGAGVQETQYF
TRBV5-6,-,TRBJ1-1,CASSLYVGQGVGSDTEAFF
TRBV6-5,-,TRBJ1-5,CASKKDSYNQPQHF
TRBV19,once,TRBJ1-2,CASSMGPGVGGYTF
TRBV9,-,TRBJ2-1,CASSELAGDYNEQFF
TRBV24-1,-,TRBJ2-1,CATSEMPGLAGDNNEQFF
TRBV9,-,TRBJ1-6,CASSPSGERSPLHF
TRBV7-9,-,TRBJ1-2,CASSAEGYYGYTF
TRBV11-1,-,TRBJ2-7,CASSSTGNKREQYF
TRBV6-5,few,TRBJ1-1,CASTSQGFEAFF
TRBV25-1,few,TRBJ1-5,CASSEYWGGQPQHF
TRBV10-3,-,TRBJ1-6,CASRMEGPRNSPLHF
TRBV6-5,-,TRBJ2-3,CASSYGTGSGTDTQYF
TRBV7-7,few,TRBJ1-1,CASSLNGGTEAFF
TRBV6-1,-,TRBJ2-5,CASSEAPRGGETQYF
TRBV27,-,TRBJ1-2,CASRRDRGHGYTF
TRBV9,once,TRBJ2-1,CASSARGQGSEQFF
TRBV18,-,TRBJ1-2,CASSPTYINYGYTF
TRBV2,-,TRBJ2-1,CASSLGTGGFYNEQFF
TRBV4-2,once,TRBJ1-4,CASSQDSGESEKLFF
TRBV18,-,TRBJ1-1,CASSPLGQGEAFF
TRBV4-1,-,TRBJ1-4,CASSRAGQVATNEKLFF
TRBV7-8,-,TRBJ2-1,CASSSSRDRRRYNEQFF
TRBV7-6,-,TRBJ2-1,CASSLEAGGPYNEQFF